This T cell receptor (beta chain) derives from a study of T cell responses to AZD1222 COVID-19 vaccine (dated by TCRdb to about 2021). Turning to the overall study: TCR sequencing covered some 250 trial participants: about 210 given two doses of AZD1222 and around 26 given two doses of MenACWY control vaccine. Trial participants were enrolled by age into subgroups of 18-55, 56-69 and 70-plus years, and roughly 150, 30 and 60 TCR-sequenced participants, respectively, were included in these subgroups. Overall study results and their limits: The 56-69-year group was small, and its depth increase did not reach significance, likely because of low power. Participants were mostly white British and included more females than males, and it was suggested by the authors that clonal diversity may have been underestimated. Only five to seven AZD1222 recipients were SARS-CoV-2 seropositive at baseline, limiting conclusions about previously exposed vaccinees. After two AZD1222 doses, both the breadth and the depth of spike-specific TCRs were significantly higher than at day 0 and than in MenACWY recipients. Reportedly, close to half of the unique spike-specific TCRs recognized epitopes lying outside the regions that are mutated in the B.1.351 and B.1.1.7 variants. Because no day 14 peak-response samples were available, repertoires were characterized only after the peak T cell response. The whole spike protein was spanned by vaccine-associated CD4 TCRs, and dominant responses were seen in regions 160-218 and 743-854.

Concerning this clone itself: It has no known antigen specificity. The junction differs from germline at one of its ends, possibly a read error.

The CDR3 regions of human TCRbeta chains were subjected to immunosequencing. Per the original workflow: TCRs in the repertoires were matched against a reference library of SARS-CoV-2-specific TCRs that had been generated with the MIRA antigen-specificity platform. Breadth meant the fraction of unique TCRs that were SARS-CoV-2-associated, whereas depth meant the fraction of total T cells that were SARS-CoV-2-associated. Each spike-specific TCR was assigned to its reactive spike region and to a CD4 or CD8 class using the MIRA data. Log10-transformed breadth and depth values were compared by one-way ANOVA with Sidak's multiple comparisons tests. This immuneACCESS table, as held by TCRdb, lists in-frame sequences with V and J called but not all clones. Of the missing ones, under half trace to an unresolved V gene in checked studies; the others have no known cause. V and J calls and clone size are those listed in that table; D and trimming were worked out from the DNA. The sample data list 120,000 or so clones, and approximately 90% of these were observed just once. The top ten clonotypes cover 4% to 4.5% of the sample.

CDR1 and CDR2 were assigned from the germline V gene as SGHRS and YFSETQ. The CDR3 contains 13 residues, cysteine and phenylalanine counted. Just CDR3 DNA is preserved here, 39 bases in frame from base 1. In the paper's terms, the time point label means: about 28 days (+/-7) after the second vaccine dose. The treatment or condition label for this specimen denotes: meningococcal conjugate vaccine given as trial control. Vaccinee samples were obtained from the UK trials COV001 and COV002, which included a single-blind randomized controlled phase 2/3 trial of AZD1222 (ChAdOx1 nCoV-19) in healthy adults. For TCRbeta chain sequencing, PBMC samples from trial participants were taken at day 0 and at day 28 after the second dose.

The chain is assembled from TRBV5-1 and TRBJ1-5; the D gene is possibly TRBD1, with 5 bases matching. The source was peripheral blood, collected 28 days after the second dose of the MenACWY control vaccine. The TCR originated in an adult who received the MenACWY meningococcal vaccine as a control. The DNA sequence follows: TGCGCCAGCAGCATCAGACAGCCTCAGTCCCAGCATTTT. This encodes CASSIRQPQSQHF.